Listed below are T cell receptor beta chains from one sample, sequenced in a study of blood T cell repertoires in COVID-19. Assay: immunoSEQ multiplex PCR; the TCRdb copy retains only in-frame clones and omits some. The sample shows 350,000 to 400,000 clones, 70% to 90% of them seen only once. The sample taken for sequencing was PBMCs or T cells enriched from blood (not recorded which). These receptors were collected from a middle-aged man in a cohort exposed to, infected with or recovered from COVID-19 (not recorded which). CDR3s include the opening cysteine and the closing phenylalanine or tryptophan. D genes are given only for firm matches. The listing skips clone size in some rows; elsewhere it reads once, few, many or a size class.

TRBJ1-1	TRBD1	once	TRBV5-1	CASNQLDRGQGEAFF	TGCGCCAGCAACCAATTGGACAGGGGGCAGGGTGAAGCTTTCTTT
TRBJ1-2	NA	NA	TRBV5-1	CASSGADSRSYGYTF	TGCGCCAGCAGCGGCGCCGACAGTCGGTCCTATGGCTACACCTTC
TRBJ1-6	TRBD1	few	TRBV28	CASSFRGRDRGSPLHF	TGTGCCAGCAGTTTTAGGGGCCGGGACAGGGGATCACCCCTCCACTTT
TRBJ2-5	NA	NA	TRBV2	CASNRVQETQYF	TGTGCCAGCAACAGGGTCCAAGAGACCCAGTACTTC
TRBJ2-1	NA	once	TRBV24-1	CATIIRAEQFF	TGTGCCACCATTATCAGGGCCGAGCAGTTCTTC
TRBJ2-3	TRBD2	NA	TRBV12-5	CASGLATYRGTSGRDTQYF	TGTGCTAGTGGTTTGGCTACCTATCGCGGGACTAGCGGGAGAGATACGCAGTATTTT
TRBJ2-3	TRBD2	NA	TRBV30	CAWNRGSLTDTQYF	TGTGCCTGGAACCGCGGGAGCCTCACAGATACGCAGTATTTT
TRBJ1-1	TRBD1	NA	TRBV2	CASSYSGGLNTEAFF	TGTGCCAGCAGTTATTCAGGGGGATTGAACACTGAAGCTTTCTTT
TRBJ1-1	NA	NA	TRBV27	CASSPRDTPTGAFF	TGTGCCAGCAGTCCCCGGGACACCCCAACGGGGGCTTTCTTT
TRBJ2-1	TRBD2	NA	TRBV5-1	CASSLVLAGESYNEQFF	TGCGCCAGCAGCTTGGTCTTAGCGGGAGAATCCTACAATGAGCAGTTCTTC